Following are 21 T cell receptor beta chains from one sample sequenced in a study of shared clonotypes between healthy human individuals. Sequenced by immunoSEQ multiplex PCR; TCRdb stores in-frame clones only, minus some. The table lists almost 700,000 clones, about 92% of them singletons. CD45RO-negative, CCR7-positively selected cells formed the naive CD8 fraction, excluding terminally differentiated effector memory CD45RA+ cells. The source material was naive CD8+ T cells sorted from blood. These receptor sequences come from a man aged 30 to 39 in good health.

This chain uses TRBV2 with TRBJ2-1; TRBD2 matches 7 bases. Germline V gene lookup returns CDR1 SNHLY and CDR2 FYNNEI. The length of the CDR3 is 15 residues. Trimming removed 6 bases from V and 0 bases from J; junction bases left unmatched: 5. CDR3 bases: TGTGCCAGCAGCGGGGGGTCAAGCTCCTACAATGAGCAGTTCTTC. Protein: CASSGGSSSYNEQFF.

The chain links TRBV6-5 to TRBJ2-5; TRBD1 aligns across 7 bases. Unmatched junction bases numbered 9, after V lost 4 bases and J lost 1 base. Germline loops: CDR1 MNHEY, CDR2 SVGAGI. The CDR3 contains 16 residues. CDR3 loop: CASSSRQGIFQETQYF. In DNA, the CDR3 is TGTGCCAGCAGTTCTCGACAGGGTATATTCCAAGAGACCCAGTACTTC.

The rearrangement joins TRBV21-1 to TRBJ1-4; no DNA check was done on the table's D call, TRBD1. TRBV21-1 is deemed a pseudogene. The CDR3 covers 12 residues. Here the CDR3 DNA reads TGTGCCATAACAGGGTCTCAAGAAAAACTGTTTTTT. Translated: CAITGSQEKLFF.

CDR3 sequence: CASSQDLAGGSNEQFF. CDR3 DNA: TGCGCCAGCAGCCAAGATCTAGCGGGAGGTTCCAATGAGCAGTTCTTC. This chain uses TRBV4-1 with TRBJ2-1, with TRBD2 identical over 11 bases. This CDR3 comprises 16 residues. After removal of 0 bases from V and 6 bases from J, the junction contained 4 bases not matched to a gene. Germline values: CDR1 MGHRA, CDR2 YSYEKL.

V usage is TRBV5-6 and J usage is TRBJ2-1, with D possibly matching TRBD1 (5 bases). Trimming pared 0 bases from V and 1 base from J, leaving 11 bases between. Germline loops: CDR1 SGHDT, CDR2 YYEEEE. The CDR3 covers 16 residues. This chain's CDR3 is CASSLAAGFSYNEQFF. CDR3 bases: TGTGCCAGCAGCTTGGCCGCAGGGTTTTCCTACAATGAGCAGTTCTTC.

The gene calls are TRBV4-1 and TRBJ1-2, with D tentatively TRBD1 (6 bases). This CDR3 region has 14 residues. V was pared by 3 bases and J by 1 base, with 9 bases between. Germline loops: CDR1 MGHRA, CDR2 YSYEKL. The DNA for the CDR3 is TGCGCCAGCAGCCAGGACAGACGTAACTATGGCTACACCTTC. It translates to CASSQDRRNYGYTF.

The chain uses TRBV19 and TRBJ2-1; TRBD2 aligns across 8 bases. J was trimmed by 0 bases and V by 3 bases; bases with no gene match: 10. Germline CDR1 is LNHDA and CDR2 is SQIVND (reference sequence). The CDR3 is 18 residues long. CDR3 nucleotides: TGTGCCAGTAGTATGCCTCCACAGCGGGGGAGCTCCTACAATGAGCAGTTCTTC. Residues: CASSMPPQRGSSYNEQFF.

V gene TRBV10-3 combines with J gene TRBJ1-5; D is uncertain. The CDR3 is 15 amino acids. Trimming removed 0 bases at V and 4 bases at J, with 10 bases between. Germline CDR1 reads ENHRY; CDR2 reads SYGVKD. The CDR3 bases are TGTGCCATCAGTGAGTCCGGAGCGGCTAATCAGCCCCAGCATTTT. It encodes CAISESGAANQPQHF.

This chain links TRBV10-1 with TRBJ2-1; D may be TRBD2 (6 bases). The CDR3 totals 15 residues. Looked up from germline, CDR1 is WNHNN and CDR2 is SYGVQD (reference sequence). V shed 3 bases and J shed 3 bases, with 12 bases lying between them. CDR3: CASSDGTPSYNEQFF. CDR3 in DNA: TGCGCCAGCAGTGACGGGACTCCTAGCTACAATGAGCAGTTCTTC.

This clone was observed a few times. The chain is built from TRBV5-1 and TRBJ2-1, with a tentative D call TRBD2 (5 bases). Trimming removed 8 bases from V and 3 bases from J, with 12 bases in between. The length of the CDR3 is 13 residues. The germline V gene has CDR1 SGHRS and CDR2 YFSETQ. The CDR3 region is CARPIGLYNEQFF. The CDR3 bases are TGCGCCAGACCAATTGGACTCTACAATGAGCAGTTCTTC.

The genes are TRBV7-6 and TRBJ1-4; 11 bases align to TRBD1. V trimming: 5 bases; J trimming: 8 bases; junction bases outside the gene matches: 10. This CDR3 has 16 residues. Per the germline V gene, CDR1 is SGHVS and CDR2 is FNYEAQ. The CDR3: CASSTGTGGTFEKLFF. In nucleotides, the CDR3 is TGTGCCAGCAGCACCGGGACAGGGGGGACTTTCGAAAAACTGTTTTTT.

This clone has only one observation. This chain connects TRBV10-3 to TRBJ1-1; D is unresolved. CDR3 size: 11 residues. The V gene lost 11 bases and the J gene lost 4 bases, with 11 bases spanning the gap. CDR1 and CDR2 from the germline V gene are ENHRY and SYGVKD. CDR3 loop: CAASGVTEAFF. The CDR3 DNA follows: TGTGCCGCCTCCGGGGTCACTGAAGCTTTCTTT.

This chain joins TRBV9 and TRBJ2-1; D is unresolved. Per the germline V gene, CDR1 is SGDLS and CDR2 is YYNGEE. This CDR3 contains 14 residues. Trimming took off 0 bases at V and 7 bases at J, with 11 bases between the two ends. The CDR3 DNA sequence: TGTGCCAGCAGCGTAGGGGTATTGGTAAATGAGCAGTTCTTC. As protein: CASSVGVLVNEQFF.

The chain links TRBV27 to TRBJ2-2; D possibly corresponds to TRBD2 (5 bases). CDR1 MNHEY and CDR2 SMNVEV come from the germline V gene (reference sequence). The CDR3 is 14 amino acids. V was trimmed by 3 bases and J by 6 bases, leaving 11 bases between them. CDR3 protein: CASSFGPSPGELFF. CDR3 DNA sequence: TGTGCCAGCAGTTTTGGGCCTAGCCCCGGGGAGCTGTTTTTT.

This clone is a singleton in its sample. The chain employs TRBV14 and TRBJ2-5; 10 nucleotides align to TRBD1. The trim removed 3 bases at V and 3 bases at J, leaving 10 bases unmatched. This CDR3 is 17 amino acids long. Germline CDR1 SGHDN, CDR2 FVKESK. The CDR3 DNA reads as TGTGCCAGCAGCCATATTGAAGTGGGGACAGGGGAAGAGACCCAGTACTTC. Encoded protein: CASSHIEVGTGEETQYF. The complete variable domain, with remaining parts taken from reference TRBV14 and TRBJ2-5, reads EAGVTQFPSHSVIEKGQTVTLRCDPISGHDNLYWYRRVMGKEIKFLLHFVKESKQDESGMPNNRFLAERTGGTYSTLKVQPAELEDSGVYFCASSHIEVGTGEETQYFGPGTRLLVL.

This rearrangement joins TRBV27 to TRBJ1-5, with 9 bases matching TRBD1. The CDR3 totals 15 residues. Germline CDR1 is MNHEY and CDR2 is SMNVEV (reference sequence). V gave up 5 bases and J gave up 1 base; unmatched junction bases: 3. The CDR3 DNA is TGTGCCAGCAGTATGGGGACAGGGAGCAATCAGCCCCAGCATTTT. Its translation: CASSMGTGSNQPQHF.

V usage is TRBV19 and J usage is TRBJ2-7; D ambiguous. CDR1 and CDR2 from the germline V gene are LNHDA and SQIVND (reference sequence). The CDR3 is 14 amino acids. V shed 4 bases and J shed 0 bases, with 10 bases lying between them. The CDR3 DNA reads as TGTGCCAGTAGTAGTGGATGGGGCTCCTACGAGCAGTACTTC. It translates to CASSSGWGSYEQYF.

This clone is a singleton in its sample. The V gene is TRBV10-3, the J gene TRBJ2-7, with D hard to call. The V gene's germline CDR1 is ENHRY and CDR2 SYGVKD. CDR3 size: 14 residues. V was clipped by 4 bases and J by 5 bases, with 15 bases between them. This chain's CDR3 is CAISAPESSDEQYF. The CDR3 nucleotides read TGTGCCATCAGTGCGCCTGAGTCGTCCGACGAGCAGTACTTC.

This rearrangement joins TRBV28 to TRBJ2-7, with 7 nucleotides matching TRBD1. The CDR3 has 14 amino acids. J was trimmed by 6 bases and V by 6 bases; bases with no gene match: 11. Germline loops: CDR1 MDHEN, CDR2 SYDVKM. The CDR3: CASRGQTGTFEQYF. CDR3 in DNA: TGTGCCAGCAGGGGACAGACTGGTACCTTCGAGCAGTACTTC.

The chain links TRBV27 to TRBJ2-2; 10 nucleotides agree with TRBD2. The V and J ends lost 6 bases and 1 base, in that order; junction bases with no gene match: 8. CDR1 MNHEY and CDR2 SMNVEV come from the germline V gene (reference sequence). This CDR3 is 17 amino acids long. The CDR3 loop is CASSLPTSGQNTGELFF. Here the CDR3 DNA reads TGTGCCAGCAGCCTCCCGACTAGCGGGCAGAACACCGGGGAGCTGTTTTTT.

The chain is built from TRBV7-3 and TRBJ2-1; no firm D call. Trimming shortened V by 4 bases and J by 0 bases, and 10 bases separated the two germline ends. Germline CDR1 SGHTA, CDR2 FQGTGA. CDR3 size: 15 residues. CDR3 region: CASSSDPNSYNEQFF. Here the CDR3 DNA reads TGTGCCAGCAGCTCGGACCCCAACTCCTACAATGAGCAGTTCTTC.